Below are 14 T cell receptor beta chains sequenced from a single sample in a study of cytomegalovirus exposure and HLA in healthy donors. A multiplex PCR was run with 60 Vbeta primers and 13 Jbeta primers. Method: immunoSEQ multiplex PCR; TCRdb's copy keeps in-frame clones and lacks some. The profile shows tens of thousands of clones, over 65% of them singletons. Sequenced material: PBMCs. These receptors originate from a man aged 45-60 years in good health and CMV-seronegative.

The genes are TRBV27 and TRBJ2-5, with TRBD1 identical over 8 bases. The CDR3 loop spans 14 amino acids. With V trimmed by 5 bases and J by 5 bases, 7 bases remained unmatched. Germline CDR1 reads MNHEY; CDR2 reads SMNVEV (reference sequence). The CDR3 here is CASSNQGARETQYF. The CDR3 coding sequence is TGTGCCAGCAGTAACCAGGGGGCACGGGAGACCCAGTACTTC.

Turning to this clone: The sample holds other DNA sequences that translate to the same CDR3. The V call is TRBV28, the J call TRBJ1-5; 7 nucleotides line up with TRBD1. Unmatched junction bases numbered 14, after V lost 7 bases and J lost 5 bases. Germline CDR1 reads MDHEN; CDR2 reads SYDVKM. CDR3 length equals 16 residues. CDR3 loop: CASTEPGQTIDQPQHF. CDR3 nucleotides: TGTGCCAGCACTGAGCCGGGACAGACTATCGATCAGCCCCAGCATTTT. Full variable domain (missing parts from reference TRBV28 and TRBJ1-5): DVKVTQSSRYLVKRTGEKVFLECVQDMDHENMFWYRQDPGLGLRLIYFSYDVKMKEKGDIPEGYSVSREKKERFSLILESASTNQTSMYLCASTEPGQTIDQPQHFGDGTRLSIL.

The CDR3 region is CATSSSGNTIYF. The CDR3 DNA is TGTGCCACGAGTAGCTCTGGAAACACCATATATTTT. The J gene is TRBJ1-3, the V gene TRBV6-6; D gene uncertain. The V end was cut by 10 bases, the J end by 0 bases, with 7 bases between. The CDR3 extends over 12 amino acids. The germline V gene has CDR1 MNHNY and CDR2 SVGAGI (reference sequence).

The rearrangement uses TRBV2 and TRBJ1-2; a possible D gene is TRBD1 (6 bases). Germline-derived CDR1 and CDR2 are SNHLY and FYNNEI. This CDR3 has 11 amino acids. V was pared by 8 bases and J by 8 bases, with 12 bases between. DNA for the CDR3: TGTGCCAGCGCATGGACAGAGGGCTACACCTTC. It codes for CASAWTEGYTF.

The chain couples TRBV6-1 to TRBJ2-3; D is possibly TRBD2 (7 bases). Germline V gene data show CDR1 as MNHNS and CDR2 as SASEGT. V was trimmed by 6 bases and J by 1 base, leaving 14 bases between them. CDR3 length equals 15 residues. The CDR3 loop reads CASSPGGEGTDTQYF. The CDR3 DNA is TGTGCCAGCAGCCCGGGGGGCGAGGGCACAGATACGCAGTATTTT.

In DNA, the CDR3 is TGCGCCAGCAGTGAGTCGAAGTCTTCCGCGCCCCGAGAGGTCCTCTACAATGAGCAGTTCTTC. Amino acids: CASSESKSSAPREVLYNEQFF. This chain links TRBV10-1 with TRBJ2-1; D gene uncertain. This CDR3 spans 21 amino acids. Per germline, CDR1 WNHNN and CDR2 SYGVQD (reference sequence). Trimming pared 0 bases from V and 3 bases from J, leaving 27 bases between.

This clone came up a few times. The chain recombines TRBV4-3 with TRBJ1-4, with D unresolved. The CDR3 extends over 16 amino acids. Trimming stripped 1 base from V and 7 bases from J, with 16 bases between. Per the germline V gene, CDR1 is LGHNA and CDR2 is YSLEER. CDR3 sequence reads: CASSQGRGIGGEKLFF. The CDR3 nucleotides are TGCGCCAGCAGCCAAGGACGGGGTATTGGTGGTGAAAAACTGTTTTTT.

This chain links TRBV29-1 with TRBJ2-7; TRBD2 matches at 7 bases. Losses at the gene ends were 4 bases for V and 7 bases for J; bases not matched to a gene: 7. Germline V CDR1 and CDR2: SQVTM, ANQGSEA. CDR3 length: 12 amino acids. The CDR3 DNA is TGCAGCGTTGTGGGCGGGAGCAGGGAGCAGTACTTC. Its translation: CSVVGGSREQYF.

A word on this clone: At one of its ends the junction is not consistent with the germline gene, which may arise from a read error. The V call is TRBV28, the J call TRBJ1-3; TRBD1 matches at 8 bases. CDR1 MDHEN and CDR2 SYDVKM come from the germline V gene. The CDR3 loop spans 12 amino acids. CDR3 DNA: TGCGGGACAGGTCCTCTGGGAAACACCATATATTTT. This translates into CGTGPLGNTIYF.

V usage is TRBV6-5 and J usage is TRBJ1-1, with 7 bases matching TRBD1. V lost 4 bases, J lost 2 bases, and 7 bases stayed unmatched. Germline loops: CDR1 MNHEY, CDR2 SVGAGI. The CDR3 runs 15 residues. In DNA, the CDR3 is TGTGCCAGCAGTTCACAGGGGTGGCGCAACACTGAAGCTTTCTTT. This translates into CASSSQGWRNTEAFF.

V usage is TRBV9 and J usage is TRBJ2-3; 7 nucleotides match TRBD2. Germline lookup yields CDR1 SGDLS and CDR2 YYNGEE. The CDR3 runs to 16 residues. Germline trimming cut 0 bases from V and 3 bases from J; bases unmatched to any gene: 7. The CDR3 DNA follows: TGTGCCAGCAGCGTAGCAACCAGCGGGATGACAGATACGCAGTATTTT. This codes for CASSVATSGMTDTQYF.

V is TRBV5-1 and J is TRBJ1-1; unclear D gene. The CDR3 extends over 13 amino acids. Germline V gene data show CDR1 as SGHRS and CDR2 as YFSETQ. V lost 5 bases to trimming and J lost 1 base, with 9 bases between them. CDR3 sequence: CASRVHENTEAFF. CDR3 nucleotide sequence: TGCGCCAGCAGAGTACATGAGAACACTGAAGCTTTCTTT. The full variable domain, with the rest looked up from reference TRBV5-1 and TRBJ1-1, is KAGVTQTPRYLIKTRGQQVTLSCSPISGHRSVSWYQQTPGQGLQFLFEYFSETQRNKGNFPGRFSGRQFSNSRSEMNVSTLELGDSALYLCASRVHENTEAFFGQGTRLTVV.

The V and J genes are TRBV5-1 and TRBJ2-1, with D possibly TRBD2 on 5 matching bases. CDR1 SGHRS and CDR2 YFSETQ come from the germline V gene. The CDR3 is made up of 11 amino acids. Between the trimmed V and J ends, which lost 9 bases and 9 bases, there was a span of 13 bases. In DNA form, the CDR3 reads TGCGCCACTAAGGGAGAGTTTGAGCAGTTCTTC. Protein product: CATKGEFEQFF.

The chain combines TRBV5-4 with TRBJ2-7; D unresolved. The ends were cut back, 4 bases at V and 7 bases at J, with 9 bases in the middle. In germline, CDR1 is SGHNT, CDR2 YYREEE (reference sequence). The CDR3 totals 11 residues. CDR3 sequence: CASSPGREQYF. DNA for the CDR3: TGTGCCAGCAGCCCGGGTAGAGAGCAGTACTTC.